A selection of T cell receptor beta chains follows, all from one sample in a study of blood T cell repertoires in COVID-19. Sequenced by immunoSEQ multiplex PCR; TCRdb stores in-frame clones only, minus some. This table holds 150,000 to 180,000 clones, around 85% found once. Specimen: peripheral blood. The receptors here all came from a woman in her sixties or seventies with acute or convalescent COVID-19. The CDR3 runs from the conserved cysteine through the conserved F or W. A D gene is named only where the DNA matches it firmly. Not all rows give a size; the values are once, few, many and, for expanded clones, a class.

d_call: NA; clone_size: NA; cdr3_length: 14; j_call: TRBJ1-3; v_call: TRBV3-1/TRBV3-2; cdr3_nt: TGTGCCAGCAGCCAAAATCGACAGGGAAACACCATATATTTT; cdr3_aa: CASSQNRQGNTIYF
d_call: NA; clone_size: NA; cdr3_length: 14; j_call: TRBJ1-1; v_call: TRBV7-8; cdr3_nt: TGTGCCAGCAGCTTAGATCAGGGCGTCACTGAAGCTTTCTTT; cdr3_aa: CASSLDQGVTEAFF
d_call: NA; clone_size: NA; cdr3_length: 15; j_call: TRBJ1-1; v_call: TRBV27; cdr3_nt: TGTGCCAGCAGTCCCGCCCTGACAGGCCACACTGAAGCTTTCTTT; cdr3_aa: CASSPALTGHTEAFF
d_call: NA; clone_size: few; cdr3_length: 13; j_call: TRBJ1-5; v_call: TRBV19; cdr3_nt: TGTGCCAGTAGTACAGGGCTAAATCAGCCCCAGCATTTT; cdr3_aa: CASSTGLNQPQHF
d_call: TRBD1; clone_size: NA; cdr3_length: 20; j_call: TRBJ1-5; v_call: TRBV6-6; cdr3_nt: TGTGCCAGCAGTCATCAAACCGGGACAGGGGGTGGTTATAGCAATCAGCCCCAGCATTTT; cdr3_aa: CASSHQTGTGGGYSNQPQHF
d_call: TRBD1; clone_size: few; cdr3_length: 15; j_call: TRBJ1-1; v_call: TRBV6-6; cdr3_nt: TGTGCCAGCAGTAACCGACAGGGGTGGAACACTGAAGCTTTCTTT; cdr3_aa: CASSNRQGWNTEAFF
d_call: NA; clone_size: NA; cdr3_length: 12; j_call: TRBJ2-5; v_call: TRBV30; cdr3_nt: TGTGCCTGGAGTTTAATCAGAGAGACCCAGTACTTC; cdr3_aa: CAWSLIRETQYF
d_call: NA; clone_size: NA; cdr3_length: 13; j_call: TRBJ1-2; v_call: TRBV5-1; cdr3_nt: TGCGCCAGCAGCTTGGACACTAACTATGGCTACACCTTC; cdr3_aa: CASSLDTNYGYTF
d_call: TRBD2; clone_size: NA; cdr3_length: 22; j_call: TRBJ2-2; v_call: TRBV6-2/TRBV6-3; cdr3_nt: TGTGCCAGCAGCCCGACCTTCATGACACTAGCGGGGGGGCCGGGTTCCACCGGGGAGCTGTTTTTT; cdr3_aa: CASSPTFMTLAGGPGSTGELFF
d_call: TRBD2; clone_size: NA; cdr3_length: 16; j_call: TRBJ2-3; v_call: TRBV27; cdr3_nt: TGTGCCAGCCATCGCGGCGACCCGGGGGGGGGAGATACGCAGTATTTT; cdr3_aa: CASHRGDPGGGDTQYF
d_call: TRBD2; clone_size: NA; cdr3_length: 18; j_call: TRBJ2-6; v_call: TRBV4-2; cdr3_nt: TGTGCCAGCAGCCAAGAATCCAGCGGGGGGGCTGGGGCCAACGTCCTGACTTTC; cdr3_aa: CASSQESSGGAGANVLTF
d_call: NA; clone_size: NA; cdr3_length: 12; j_call: TRBJ1-6; v_call: TRBV5-6; cdr3_nt: TGTGCCAGCAGCGCAGTAAATTCACCCCTCCACTTT; cdr3_aa: CASSAVNSPLHF
d_call: NA; clone_size: once; cdr3_length: 15; j_call: TRBJ1-5; v_call: TRBV19; cdr3_nt: TGTGCCAGTAGTGCTTCAGGGGCCCGGAATCAGCCCCAGCATTTT; cdr3_aa: CASSASGARNQPQHF
d_call: NA; clone_size: NA; cdr3_length: 13; j_call: TRBJ2-7; v_call: TRBV5-5; cdr3_nt: TGTGCCAGCAGCCTTGGGACACCCTACGAGCAGTACTTC; cdr3_aa: CASSLGTPYEQYF
d_call: NA; clone_size: few; cdr3_length: 14; j_call: TRBJ1-6; v_call: TRBV6-5; cdr3_nt: TGTGCCAGCAGTTACGAAGGGGCGCTTGCACCCCTCCACTTT; cdr3_aa: CASSYEGALAPLHF
d_call: NA; clone_size: NA; cdr3_length: 16; j_call: TRBJ1-4; v_call: TRBV19; cdr3_nt: TGTGCCAGTAGTCAAACGGGCCGGGGTTTTAGGGAAAAACTGTTTTTT; cdr3_aa: CASSQTGRGFREKLFF
d_call: NA; clone_size: NA; cdr3_length: 16; j_call: TRBJ1-3; v_call: TRBV14; cdr3_nt: TGTGCCAGCAGCCAAGCCGGGTCCTTCTCTGGAAACACCATATATTTT; cdr3_aa: CASSQAGSFSGNTIYF
d_call: NA; clone_size: NA; cdr3_length: 13; j_call: TRBJ2-5; v_call: TRBV5-6; cdr3_nt: TGTGCCAGCAGCTTTACGGAGCAAGAGACCCAGTACTTC; cdr3_aa: CASSFTEQETQYF
d_call: NA; clone_size: NA; cdr3_length: 19; j_call: TRBJ2-1; v_call: TRBV7-9; cdr3_nt: TGTGCCAGCAGCTTACAATCGAGGGGCGGGACGAGCTCCTACAATGAGCAGTTCTTC; cdr3_aa: CASSLQSRGGTSSYNEQFF
d_call: NA; clone_size: NA; cdr3_length: 16; j_call: TRBJ1-3; v_call: TRBV6-5; cdr3_nt: TGTGCCAGCAGTTCCCGACTGTTTCTCTCTGGAAACACCATATATTTT; cdr3_aa: CASSSRLFLSGNTIYF
d_call: TRBD1; clone_size: NA; cdr3_length: 17; j_call: TRBJ1-5; v_call: TRBV18; cdr3_nt: TGTGCCAGCTCACCACTAGGACAGGGGCTCAGCAATCAGCCCCAGCATTTT; cdr3_aa: CASSPLGQGLSNQPQHF
d_call: TRBD1; clone_size: NA; cdr3_length: 15; j_call: TRBJ2-1; v_call: TRBV15; cdr3_nt: TGTGCCACCAGCAGAGCCGGGACAGGGGGAGATGAGCAGTTCTTC; cdr3_aa: CATSRAGTGGDEQFF
d_call: TRBD1; clone_size: once; cdr3_length: 16; j_call: TRBJ2-2; v_call: TRBV27; cdr3_nt: TGTGCCAGCAGTAAAACAGGGGGCATGGACACCGGGGAGCTGTTTTTT; cdr3_aa: CASSKTGGMDTGELFF
d_call: NA; clone_size: many; cdr3_length: 17; j_call: TRBJ1-2; v_call: TRBV2; cdr3_nt: TGTGCCAGCAGTGCCGGGGGAATCAGGGCCCCTAACTATGGCTACACCTTC; cdr3_aa: CASSAGGIRAPNYGYTF
d_call: NA; clone_size: NA; cdr3_length: 12; j_call: TRBJ1-4; v_call: TRBV6-5; cdr3_nt: TGTGCCAGCATATCGGGGTATGAAAAACTGTTTTTT; cdr3_aa: CASISGYEKLFF
d_call: TRBD1; clone_size: NA; cdr3_length: 15; j_call: TRBJ1-1; v_call: TRBV6-5; cdr3_nt: TGTGCCAGCAGTTTAAGGGGACAGACGAACACTGAAGCTTTCTTT; cdr3_aa: CASSLRGQTNTEAFF
d_call: NA; clone_size: NA; cdr3_length: 14; j_call: TRBJ2-7; v_call: TRBV30; cdr3_nt: TGTGCCTGGAGTCGGGGCGGGGGCTACCACGAGCAGTACTTC; cdr3_aa: CAWSRGGGYHEQYF
d_call: NA; clone_size: NA; cdr3_length: 13; j_call: TRBJ2-2; v_call: TRBV27; cdr3_nt: TGTGCCAGCAGTTTACCTTACACCGGGGAGCTGTTTTTT; cdr3_aa: CASSLPYTGELFF
d_call: NA; clone_size: NA; cdr3_length: 15; j_call: TRBJ2-2; v_call: TRBV6-1; cdr3_nt: TGTGCCAGCAGTGAGGGGGGTGGGAACACCGGGGAGCTGTTTTTT; cdr3_aa: CASSEGGGNTGELFF
d_call: NA; clone_size: NA; cdr3_length: 14; j_call: TRBJ2-2; v_call: TRBV18; cdr3_nt: TGTGCCAGCTCTCTGGGACAGAACACCGGGGAGCTGTTTTTT; cdr3_aa: CASSLGQNTGELFF
d_call: NA; clone_size: NA; cdr3_length: 17; j_call: TRBJ2-2; v_call: TRBV5-6; cdr3_nt: TGTGCCAGCAGCTCGCCGGGGTTGAGGTCGAACACCGGGGAGCTGTTTTTT; cdr3_aa: CASSSPGLRSNTGELFF
d_call: NA; clone_size: NA; cdr3_length: 16; j_call: TRBJ1-3; v_call: TRBV3-1/TRBV3-2; cdr3_nt: TGTGCCAGCAGCCCCCTCGGACTGAGCTCTGGAAACACCATATATTTT; cdr3_aa: CASSPLGLSSGNTIYF
d_call: NA; clone_size: NA; cdr3_length: 14; j_call: TRBJ2-5; v_call: TRBV27; cdr3_nt: TGTGCCAGCAGTTTTGGGACTCGGGGAGAGACCCAGTACTTC; cdr3_aa: CASSFGTRGETQYF
d_call: TRBD1; clone_size: NA; cdr3_length: 14; j_call: TRBJ1-6; v_call: TRBV10-2; cdr3_nt: TGCGCCAGCAGTGGACAGGGGTATAATTCACCCCTCCACTTT; cdr3_aa: CASSGQGYNSPLHF
d_call: NA; clone_size: NA; cdr3_length: 13; j_call: TRBJ2-7; v_call: TRBV11-2; cdr3_nt: TGTGCCAGCAGAGGCCAGGGGCCCTACGAGCAGTACTTC; cdr3_aa: CASRGQGPYEQYF
d_call: NA; clone_size: few; cdr3_length: 15; j_call: TRBJ2-3; v_call: TRBV9; cdr3_nt: TGTGCCAGCAGCCCCGGGGGTTTCGCGGCAGATACGCAGTATTTT; cdr3_aa: CASSPGGFAADTQYF
d_call: NA; clone_size: NA; cdr3_length: 15; j_call: TRBJ2-3; v_call: TRBV3-1/TRBV3-2; cdr3_nt: TGTGCCAGCAGCCAAGGGTTAACAGGCACAGATACGCAGTATTTT; cdr3_aa: CASSQGLTGTDTQYF
d_call: NA; clone_size: once; cdr3_length: 14; j_call: TRBJ2-7; v_call: TRBV11-2; cdr3_nt: TGTGCCAGCAGCTTAATGGGTGGAGGCTACGAGCAGTACTTC; cdr3_aa: CASSLMGGGYEQYF
d_call: TRBD1; clone_size: NA; cdr3_length: 17; j_call: TRBJ1-5; v_call: TRBV19; cdr3_nt: TGTGCCAGTAGTCCCCAGGGGACAGCAATTAGCAATCAGCCCCAGCATTTT; cdr3_aa: CASSPQGTAISNQPQHF
d_call: NA; clone_size: NA; cdr3_length: 17; j_call: TRBJ1-5; v_call: TRBV7-2; cdr3_nt: TGTGCCAGCAGCTTGGGTGTTGGGGGGTATAGCAATCAGCCCCAGCATTTT; cdr3_aa: CASSLGVGGYSNQPQHF
d_call: TRBD1; clone_size: NA; cdr3_length: 14; j_call: TRBJ2-3; v_call: TRBV7-9; cdr3_nt: TGTGCCAGCAGCTTCCCCGGCAGGGGGGATACGCAGTATTTT; cdr3_aa: CASSFPGRGDTQYF
d_call: NA; clone_size: NA; cdr3_length: 13; j_call: TRBJ1-1; v_call: TRBV29-1; cdr3_nt: TGCAGCGTCCTACAGGGTTGGGGCACTGAAGCTTTCTTT; cdr3_aa: CSVLQGWGTEAFF
d_call: NA; clone_size: NA; cdr3_length: 14; j_call: TRBJ1-1; v_call: TRBV7-3; cdr3_nt: TGTGCCAGCAGCTCCGGACTGATTAAGGATGAAGCTTTCTTT; cdr3_aa: CASSSGLIKDEAFF
d_call: TRBD1; clone_size: NA; cdr3_length: 13; j_call: TRBJ1-4; v_call: TRBV30; cdr3_nt: TGTGCCTGGAGTGGGACAGGGACTGAAAAACTGTTTTTT; cdr3_aa: CAWSGTGTEKLFF